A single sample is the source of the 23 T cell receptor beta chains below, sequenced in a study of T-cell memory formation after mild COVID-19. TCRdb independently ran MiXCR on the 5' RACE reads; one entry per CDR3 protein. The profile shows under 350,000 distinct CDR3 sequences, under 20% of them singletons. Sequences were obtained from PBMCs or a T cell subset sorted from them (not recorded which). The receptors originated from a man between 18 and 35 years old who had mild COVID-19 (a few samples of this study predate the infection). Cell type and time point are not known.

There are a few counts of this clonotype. The CDR3 nucleotides read TGTGCCAGCAGTTTTGGGGCGGGGACCCAAGAGACCCAGTACTTC. Its translation is CASSFGAGTQETQYF. This rearrangement joins TRBV12-3 or TRBV12-4 to TRBJ2-5, with TRBD2 as a possible D gene (6 bases). This CDR3 has 15 amino acids. V was cut by 3 bases and J by 1 base, with 12 bases left in between.

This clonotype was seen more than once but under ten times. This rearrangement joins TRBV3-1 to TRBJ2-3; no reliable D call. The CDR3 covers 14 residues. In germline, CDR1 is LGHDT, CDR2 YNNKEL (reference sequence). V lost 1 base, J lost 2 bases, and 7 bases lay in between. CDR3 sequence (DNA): TGTGCCAGCAGCCAAGGGTGGATCACAGATACGCAGTATTTT. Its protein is CASSQGWITDTQYF.

The CDR3 spells CASILGTGVGYTF. In DNA form, the CDR3 reads TGTGCCAGCATCCTCGGGACAGGGGTGGGCTACACCTTC. The chain recombines TRBV2 with TRBJ1-2; 10 positions match TRBD1. CDR3 length: 13 amino acids. The V gene end was trimmed by 7 bases and the J gene end by 8 bases; junction bases not matched to a gene: 7. CDR1 is SNHLY and CDR2 is FYNNEI in the germline V gene.

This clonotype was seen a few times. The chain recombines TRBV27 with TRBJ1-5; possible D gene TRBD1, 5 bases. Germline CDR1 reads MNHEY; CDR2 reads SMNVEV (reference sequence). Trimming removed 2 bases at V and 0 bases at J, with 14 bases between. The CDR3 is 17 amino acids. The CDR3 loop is CASSLLRQPNSNQPQHF. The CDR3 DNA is TGTGCCAGCAGTTTACTCAGACAGCCGAATAGCAATCAGCCCCAGCATTTT.

The CDR3 region has the DNA TGTGCCAGCAGGGATCAGCGGGAGCCCCCGGGAAAACTGTTTTTT. Residues: CASRDQREPPGKLFF. The gene calls are TRBV6-5 and TRBJ1-4; the D is unclear. Trimming took 6 bases from V and 10 from J, leaving 21 bases between them. Looked up from germline, CDR1 is MNHEY and CDR2 is SVGAGI. The CDR3 length is 15 residues.

This chain's CDR3 is CATSRGRTGAVSPLHF. CDR3 in DNA: TGTGCCACCAGCAGAGGGAGGACAGGGGCCGTGTCACCCCTCCACTTT. The chain has TRBV15 and TRBJ1-6, with 9 bases fitting TRBD1. The CDR3 contains 16 residues. V dropped 1 base and J dropped 10; count of bases not matched to a gene: 8. Germline CDR1 LNHNV, CDR2 YYDKDF (reference sequence).

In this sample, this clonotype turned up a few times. The DNA of the CDR3 is TGTGCCAGCAGCGATACAGGGGTCAGCAATCAGCCCCAGCATTTT. It specifies CASSDTGVSNQPQHF. The rearrangement joins TRBV7-9 to TRBJ1-5, with 7 bases identical to TRBD1. The germline V gene encodes CDR1 SEHNR and CDR2 FQNEAQ (reference sequence). After removal of 5 bases from V and 1 base from J, the junction contained 5 bases not matched to a gene. This CDR3 is 15 amino acids long.

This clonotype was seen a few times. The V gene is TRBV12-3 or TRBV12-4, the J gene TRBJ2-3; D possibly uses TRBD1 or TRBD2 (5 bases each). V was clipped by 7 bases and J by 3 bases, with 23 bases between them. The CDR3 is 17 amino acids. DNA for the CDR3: TGTGCCAGCACCTTCCGTGGCAGGGTAGGGAGTACAGATACGCAGTATTTT. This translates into CASTFRGRVGSTDTQYF.

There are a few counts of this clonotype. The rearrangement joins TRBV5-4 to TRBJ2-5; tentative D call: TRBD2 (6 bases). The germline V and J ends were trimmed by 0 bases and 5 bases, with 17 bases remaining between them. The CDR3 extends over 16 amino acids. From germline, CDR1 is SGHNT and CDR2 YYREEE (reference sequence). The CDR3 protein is CASSLESRGNAETQYF. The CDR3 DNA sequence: TGTGCCAGCAGCTTGGAATCGCGGGGTAACGCGGAGACCCAGTACTTC.

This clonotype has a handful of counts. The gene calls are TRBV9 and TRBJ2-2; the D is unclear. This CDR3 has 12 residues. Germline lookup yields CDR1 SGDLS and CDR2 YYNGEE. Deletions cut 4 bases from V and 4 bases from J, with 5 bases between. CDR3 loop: CASSKFTGELFF. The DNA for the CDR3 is TGTGCCAGCAGCAAATTCACCGGGGAGCTGTTTTTT. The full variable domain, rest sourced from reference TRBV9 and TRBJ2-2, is DSGVTQTPKHLITATGQRVTLRCSPRSGDLSVYWYQQSLDQGLQFLIQYYNGEERAKGNILERFSAQQFPDLHSELNLSSLELGDSALYFCASSKFTGELFFGEGSRLTVL.

The CDR3 reads CASSRSGGAETQYF. The CDR3 coding sequence is TGTGCCAGCAGCCGTAGTGGGGGCGCGGAGACCCAGTACTTC. The J gene is TRBJ2-5, the V gene TRBV12-3 or TRBV12-4, with D perhaps TRBD1 (6 bases). CDR3 length: 14 residues. V lost 6 bases and J 5 bases, leaving 16 bases between the germline ends.

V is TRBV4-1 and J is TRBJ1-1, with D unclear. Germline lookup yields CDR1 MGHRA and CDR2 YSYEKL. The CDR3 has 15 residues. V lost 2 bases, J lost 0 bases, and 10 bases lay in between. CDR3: CASSQKTDLNTEAFF. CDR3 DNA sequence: TGCGCCAGCAGCCAAAAGACGGACCTGAACACTGAAGCTTTCTTT.

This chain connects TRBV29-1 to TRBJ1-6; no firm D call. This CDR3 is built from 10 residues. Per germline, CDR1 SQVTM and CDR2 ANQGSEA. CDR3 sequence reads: CRMGYSPLHF. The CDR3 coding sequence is TGCAGGATGGGTTATTCACCCCTCCACTTT.

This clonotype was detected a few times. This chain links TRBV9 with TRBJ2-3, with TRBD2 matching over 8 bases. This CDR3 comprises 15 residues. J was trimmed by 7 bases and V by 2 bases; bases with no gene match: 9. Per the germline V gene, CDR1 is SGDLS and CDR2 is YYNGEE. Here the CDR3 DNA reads TGTGCCAGCAGCGTTTTCGGGGGGGAGAGTTATACGCAGTATTTT. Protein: CASSVFGGESYTQYF.

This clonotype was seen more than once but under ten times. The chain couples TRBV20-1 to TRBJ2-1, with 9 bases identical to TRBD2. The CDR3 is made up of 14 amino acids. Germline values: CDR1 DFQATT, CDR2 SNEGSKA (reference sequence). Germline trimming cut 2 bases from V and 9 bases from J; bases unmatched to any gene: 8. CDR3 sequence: CSARMAGGPGEQFF. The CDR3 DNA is TGCAGTGCTAGAATGGCGGGGGGGCCGGGTGAGCAGTTCTTC.

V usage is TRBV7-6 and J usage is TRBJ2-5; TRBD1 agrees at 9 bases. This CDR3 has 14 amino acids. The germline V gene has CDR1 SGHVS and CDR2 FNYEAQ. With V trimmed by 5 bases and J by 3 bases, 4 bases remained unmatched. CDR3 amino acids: CASSPWTGEETQYF. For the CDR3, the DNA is TGTGCCAGCAGCCCTTGGACAGGGGAAGAGACCCAGTACTTC.

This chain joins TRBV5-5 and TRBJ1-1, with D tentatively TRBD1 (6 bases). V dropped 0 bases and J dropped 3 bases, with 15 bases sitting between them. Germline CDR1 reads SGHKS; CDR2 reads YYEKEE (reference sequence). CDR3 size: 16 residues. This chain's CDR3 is CASSLVVSGDYTEAFF. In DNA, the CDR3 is TGTGCCAGCAGCTTGGTGGTGTCAGGGGATTACACTGAAGCTTTCTTT.

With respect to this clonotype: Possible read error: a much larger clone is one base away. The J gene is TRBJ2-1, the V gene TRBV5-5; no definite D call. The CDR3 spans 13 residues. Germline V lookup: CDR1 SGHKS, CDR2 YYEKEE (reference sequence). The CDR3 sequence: CDSSPTRRNEQFF. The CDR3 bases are TGTGACAGCAGCCCCACCCGGCGGAATGAGCAGTTCTTC. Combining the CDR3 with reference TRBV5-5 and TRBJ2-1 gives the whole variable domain DAGVTQSPTHLIKTRGQQVTLRCSPISGHKSVSWYQQVLGQGPQFIFQYYEKEERGRGNFPDRFSARQFPNYSSELNVNALLLGDSALYLCDSSPTRRNEQFFGPGTRLTVL.

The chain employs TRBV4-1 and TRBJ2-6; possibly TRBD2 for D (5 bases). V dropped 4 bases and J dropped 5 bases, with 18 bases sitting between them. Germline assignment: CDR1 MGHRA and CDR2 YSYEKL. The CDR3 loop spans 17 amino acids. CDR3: CASSRDAGPGRANVLTF. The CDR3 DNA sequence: TGCGCCAGCAGCCGAGACGCTGGGCCCGGGAGGGCCAACGTCCTGACTTTC.

CDR3 sequence reads: CASSLTTGNEAFF. The CDR3 region has the DNA TGTGCCAGCAGCCTAACGACAGGGAATGAAGCTTTCTTT. This rearrangement joins TRBV7-2 to TRBJ1-1; 7 bases align to TRBD1. Germline V lookup: CDR1 SGHTA, CDR2 FQGNSA. The CDR3 runs to 13 residues. Trimming took 5 bases from V and 7 from J; bases not matched to a gene: 7.

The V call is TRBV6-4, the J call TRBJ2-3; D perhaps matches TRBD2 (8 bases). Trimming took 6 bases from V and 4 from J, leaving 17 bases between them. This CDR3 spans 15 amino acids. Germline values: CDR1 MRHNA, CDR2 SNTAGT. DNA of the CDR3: TGTGCCAGCAGCTCGGGAGGGGGCATCGCAGATACGCAGTATTTT. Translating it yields CASSSGGGIADTQYF.

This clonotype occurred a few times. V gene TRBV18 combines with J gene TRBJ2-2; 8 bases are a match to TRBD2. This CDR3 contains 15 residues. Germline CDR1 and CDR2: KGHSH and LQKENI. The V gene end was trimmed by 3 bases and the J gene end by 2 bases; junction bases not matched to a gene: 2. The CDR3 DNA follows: TGTGCCAGCTCACCCAGCGGGGGCAACACCGGGGAGCTGTTTTTT. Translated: CASSPSGGNTGELFF.

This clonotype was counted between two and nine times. The CDR3 here is CASSVVRAGDTEAFF. The CDR3 DNA sequence: TGTGCCAGCAGCGTAGTCCGGGCAGGGGACACTGAAGCTTTCTTT. The chain joins TRBV9 to TRBJ1-1, with D maybe TRBD1 (6 bases). Trimming cost V 0 bases and J 3 bases, with 12 bases left between them. The CDR3 loop spans 15 amino acids. In germline, CDR1 is SGDLS, CDR2 YYNGEE.